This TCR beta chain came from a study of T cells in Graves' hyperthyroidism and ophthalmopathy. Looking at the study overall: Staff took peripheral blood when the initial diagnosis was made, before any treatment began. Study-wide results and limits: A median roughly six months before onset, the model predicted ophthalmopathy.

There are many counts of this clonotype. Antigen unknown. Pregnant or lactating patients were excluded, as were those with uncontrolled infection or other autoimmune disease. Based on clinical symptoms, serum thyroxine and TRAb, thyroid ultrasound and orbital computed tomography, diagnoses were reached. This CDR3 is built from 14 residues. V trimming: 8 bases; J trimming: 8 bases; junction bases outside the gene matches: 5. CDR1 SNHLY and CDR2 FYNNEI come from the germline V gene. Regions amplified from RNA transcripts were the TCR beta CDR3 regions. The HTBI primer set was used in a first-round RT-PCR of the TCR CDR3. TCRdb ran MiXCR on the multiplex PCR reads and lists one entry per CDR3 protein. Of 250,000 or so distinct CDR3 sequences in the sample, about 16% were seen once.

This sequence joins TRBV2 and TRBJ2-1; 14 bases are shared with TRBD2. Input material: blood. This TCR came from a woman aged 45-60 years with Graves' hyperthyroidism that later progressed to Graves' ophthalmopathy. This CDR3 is CASGGLAGGDEQFF. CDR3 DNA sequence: TGTGCCAGCGGCGGACTAGCGGGAGGCGATGAGCAGTTCTTC.